Listed below are T cell receptor beta chains from one sample, sequenced in a study of cytomegalovirus exposure and HLA in healthy donors. Some clones are missing from TCRdb's copy, which holds only in-frame ones; the method was immunoSEQ multiplex PCR. The sample includes around 180,000 clones, about 83% of them seen just once. The sequencing sample was made of PBMCs. These receptors were obtained from a woman aged 18 to 35 in good health and CMV-seronegative. Each CDR3 is given with its conserved first and last residue. Fields, in order: clone size, D gene, V gene, J gene, CDR3 DNA, CDR3 protein. The D gene is left open where the match is weak. Clone size is stated in some rows and not others, as once, few, many or a class when expanded.

clone_size: .; d_call: .; v_call: TRBV5-1; j_call: TRBJ1-2; cdr3_nt: TGCGCCAGCAGCTTGGAGGCGGCTGCCTATGGCTACACCTTC; cdr3_aa: CASSLEAAAYGYTF
clone_size: .; d_call: TRBD2; v_call: TRBV19; j_call: TRBJ2-2; cdr3_nt: TGTGCCACCTCCCCCGCGGGGGAGGTCGGGGAGCTGTTTTTT; cdr3_aa: CATSPAGEVGELFF
clone_size: .; d_call: .; v_call: TRBV7-3; j_call: TRBJ2-2; cdr3_nt: TGTGCCAGCAGCTACAGGGAACAGAACACCGGGGAGCTGTTTTTT; cdr3_aa: CASSYREQNTGELFF
clone_size: .; d_call: .; v_call: TRBV5-1; j_call: TRBJ1-2; cdr3_nt: TGCGCCAGCAGCTTGGAAGGTATTGGGACGGGACTATATGGCTACACCTTC; cdr3_aa: CASSLEGIGTGLYGYTF
clone_size: .; d_call: .; v_call: TRBV5-1; j_call: TRBJ1-2; cdr3_nt: TGCGCCAGCAGCGCGTTGGACAGCCTCTATGGCTACACCTTC; cdr3_aa: CASSALDSLYGYTF
clone_size: once; d_call: .; v_call: TRBV5-4; j_call: TRBJ1-1; cdr3_nt: TGTGCCAGCAGCTTGGGCGGGGGGGTCAACACTGAAGCTTTCTTT; cdr3_aa: CASSLGGGVNTEAFF
clone_size: .; d_call: .; v_call: TRBV11-2; j_call: TRBJ2-5; cdr3_nt: TGTGCCAGCAGCTTCGGTTACGGCGGGACGGAGACCCAGTACTTC; cdr3_aa: CASSFGYGGTETQYF
clone_size: .; d_call: TRBD2; v_call: TRBV29-1; j_call: TRBJ2-1; cdr3_nt: TGCAGCGCCGGAGGGACTAGCGGGCCCTCCTACAATGAGCAGTTCTTC; cdr3_aa: CSAGGTSGPSYNEQFF
clone_size: once; d_call: .; v_call: TRBV5-1; j_call: TRBJ2-2; cdr3_nt: TGCGCCAGCAGCCCCCAGACGAACACCGGGGAGCTGTTTTTT; cdr3_aa: CASSPQTNTGELFF
clone_size: .; d_call: .; v_call: TRBV4-1; j_call: TRBJ1-2; cdr3_nt: TGCGCCAGCAGCCAGAAGTACAGGGTAGGGGAGGGCTACACCTTC; cdr3_aa: CASSQKYRVGEGYTF
clone_size: .; d_call: TRBD1; v_call: TRBV19; j_call: TRBJ1-1; cdr3_nt: TGTGCCAGTAGTCCGAGGGGGCTCAGCATCATGAACACTGAAGCTTTCTTT; cdr3_aa: CASSPRGLSIMNTEAFF
clone_size: .; d_call: TRBD1; v_call: TRBV11-3; j_call: TRBJ2-2; cdr3_nt: TGTGCCAGCTCTCCGGCCGGGACAGGGGGTACCGGGGAGCTGTTTTTT; cdr3_aa: CASSPAGTGGTGELFF
clone_size: once; d_call: TRBD1; v_call: TRBV2; j_call: TRBJ1-1; cdr3_nt: TGTGCCAGCAGTGGAATGGACAGGGGGCAGGCTGAAGCTTTCTTT; cdr3_aa: CASSGMDRGQAEAFF
clone_size: .; d_call: TRBD1; v_call: TRBV25-1; j_call: TRBJ2-1; cdr3_nt: TGTGCCAGCACCCGACAGGGCCCGGGTGAGCAGTTCTTC; cdr3_aa: CASTRQGPGEQFF
clone_size: once; d_call: .; v_call: TRBV4-2; j_call: TRBJ2-7; cdr3_nt: TGTGCCAGCAGCCAAACAACTAGCACCTACGAGCAGTACTTC; cdr3_aa: CASSQTTSTYEQYF
clone_size: .; d_call: .; v_call: TRBV4-1; j_call: TRBJ1-4; cdr3_nt: TGCGCCAGCAGCCAACAGAGTTGGGGAGATGAAAAACTGTTTTTT; cdr3_aa: CASSQQSWGDEKLFF
clone_size: .; d_call: TRBD2; v_call: TRBV6-1; j_call: TRBJ2-3; cdr3_nt: TGTGCCAGCAGTGGGGGGACTAGCGGGGCGCAGTATTTT; cdr3_aa: CASSGGTSGAQYF
clone_size: .; d_call: TRBD2; v_call: TRBV5-1; j_call: TRBJ2-3; cdr3_nt: TGCGCCAGCCATTGGAGGACCTCTAGCGGGAGGTCTGGAACGGATACGCAGTATTTT; cdr3_aa: CASHWRTSSGRSGTDTQYF
clone_size: .; d_call: .; v_call: TRBV5-1; j_call: TRBJ2-2; cdr3_nt: TGCGCCAGCAGCTTGGGAGATCCCCGCGCTGGGGAGCTGTTTTTT; cdr3_aa: CASSLGDPRAGELFF
clone_size: .; d_call: .; v_call: TRBV5-1; j_call: TRBJ1-2; cdr3_nt: TGCGCCAGCCGCCTTCCTTCGGCGGGGGGCTACACCTTC; cdr3_aa: CASRLPSAGGYTF
clone_size: .; d_call: TRBD1; v_call: TRBV4-1; j_call: TRBJ2-7; cdr3_nt: TGCGCCAGCAGCCACTCAGACAGGGCAACAACCTACGAGCAGTACTTC; cdr3_aa: CASSHSDRATTYEQYF
clone_size: .; d_call: TRBD2; v_call: TRBV7-9; j_call: TRBJ2-7; cdr3_nt: TGTGCCAGCAGCTCCCCACTACTAGCGGGAGGGCCTGGACACTACGAGCAGTACTTC; cdr3_aa: CASSSPLLAGGPGHYEQYF
clone_size: .; d_call: TRBD1; v_call: TRBV5-1; j_call: TRBJ2-2; cdr3_nt: TGCGCCAGCAGCTTGGCCAAGGGACAGGGGGCGATCACCGGGGAGCTGTTTTTT; cdr3_aa: CASSLAKGQGAITGELFF
clone_size: few; d_call: TRBD1; v_call: TRBV5-1; j_call: TRBJ2-7; cdr3_nt: TGCGCCAGCAGCATACAGGGGGCGGACGAGCAGTACTTC; cdr3_aa: CASSIQGADEQYF
clone_size: once; d_call: .; v_call: TRBV5-1; j_call: TRBJ2-2; cdr3_nt: TGCGCCAGCAGCTTCGGGGGGGAGCTGTTTTTT; cdr3_aa: CASSFGGELFF
clone_size: .; d_call: .; v_call: TRBV29-1; j_call: TRBJ1-1; cdr3_nt: TGCAGCGTTGCCCTGTTTGACACTGAAGCTTTCTTT; cdr3_aa: CSVALFDTEAFF
clone_size: once; d_call: TRBD1; v_call: TRBV7-3; j_call: TRBJ1-1; cdr3_nt: TGTGCCAGCAACCCTCTTCTCCCGGGACAGGGGGCCGCTGAAGCTTTCTTT; cdr3_aa: CASNPLLPGQGAAEAFF
clone_size: .; d_call: TRBD1; v_call: TRBV28; j_call: TRBJ1-5; cdr3_nt: TGTGCCAGCAGCCCCTGGCAGGGGGCAAGCAATCAGCCCCAGCATTTT; cdr3_aa: CASSPWQGASNQPQHF
clone_size: .; d_call: TRBD1; v_call: TRBV5-4; j_call: TRBJ1-1; cdr3_nt: TGTGCCAGCAGTTCCGGACAGGGGGGTTACACTGAAGCTTTCTTT; cdr3_aa: CASSSGQGGYTEAFF
clone_size: few; d_call: .; v_call: TRBV5-1; j_call: TRBJ2-1; cdr3_nt: TGCGCCAGCAGCTTGGCTGGGCAAGAGCAGTTCTTC; cdr3_aa: CASSLAGQEQFF
clone_size: .; d_call: .; v_call: TRBV27; j_call: TRBJ1-2; cdr3_nt: TGTGCCAGCTCCCTTGGCGGGTACTATGGCTACACCTTC; cdr3_aa: CASSLGGYYGYTF
clone_size: .; d_call: TRBD1; v_call: TRBV2; j_call: TRBJ2-7; cdr3_nt: TGTGCCAGCAGTGACGGACAGGTAGAGCAGTACTTC; cdr3_aa: CASSDGQVEQYF
clone_size: .; d_call: .; v_call: TRBV11-2; j_call: TRBJ1-4; cdr3_nt: TGTGCCAGCAGCTTGGGAGGTCACCGGGTTGAAAAACTGTTTTTT; cdr3_aa: CASSLGGHRVEKLFF
clone_size: .; d_call: TRBD1; v_call: TRBV9; j_call: TRBJ2-2; cdr3_nt: TGTGCCAGCAGCGTTAGACAGGGAGTTACCGGGGAGCTGTTTTTT; cdr3_aa: CASSVRQGVTGELFF
clone_size: .; d_call: .; v_call: TRBV12-5; j_call: TRBJ2-1; cdr3_nt: TGTGCTAGTGGTCTACAATCGGGACAAGGGAATGAGCAGTTCTTC; cdr3_aa: CASGLQSGQGNEQFF
clone_size: .; d_call: TRBD1; v_call: TRBV5-1; j_call: TRBJ2-2; cdr3_nt: TGCGCCAGCAGCCGGACAGGACGGACCGGGGAGCTGTTTTTT; cdr3_aa: CASSRTGRTGELFF
clone_size: .; d_call: TRBD1; v_call: TRBV11-2; j_call: TRBJ2-7; cdr3_nt: TGTGCCAGCAGCTTAGTGGGACAGGCCGCCTACGAGCAGTACTTC; cdr3_aa: CASSLVGQAAYEQYF
clone_size: .; d_call: .; v_call: TRBV10-3; j_call: TRBJ1-1; cdr3_nt: TGTGCCATCAGTGAGTCGATATACCGCAGCGGCAACACTGAAGCTTTCTTT; cdr3_aa: CAISESIYRSGNTEAFF
clone_size: .; d_call: TRBD1; v_call: TRBV19; j_call: TRBJ1-1; cdr3_nt: TGTGCCAGTAGTAAGGACAGGGAGTGGACTGAAGCTTTCTTT; cdr3_aa: CASSKDREWTEAFF
clone_size: .; d_call: .; v_call: TRBV14; j_call: TRBJ1-6; cdr3_nt: TGTGCCAGCAGCCACCGGACAGTGAATTCACCCCTCCACTTT; cdr3_aa: CASSHRTVNSPLHF
clone_size: .; d_call: .; v_call: TRBV25-1; j_call: TRBJ2-5; cdr3_nt: TGTGCCAGCAGTCTGGGACTTCACCTTCAAGAGACCCAGTACTTC; cdr3_aa: CASSLGLHLQETQYF
clone_size: once; d_call: .; v_call: TRBV21-1; j_call: TRBJ1-2; cdr3_nt: TGTGCCAGCAGCAAAAGGGGTAGCTATGGCTACACCTTC; cdr3_aa: CASSKRGSYGYTF
clone_size: .; d_call: .; v_call: TRBV19; j_call: TRBJ1-1; cdr3_nt: TGTGCCAGTAGTATACACGGGCCGGGGGGCACTGAAGCTTTCTTT; cdr3_aa: CASSIHGPGGTEAFF
clone_size: once; d_call: .; v_call: TRBV2; j_call: TRBJ1-1; cdr3_nt: TGTGCCAGCAGTTCAATACAGGGGAACACTGAAGCTTTCTTT; cdr3_aa: CASSSIQGNTEAFF
clone_size: once; d_call: TRBD2; v_call: TRBV4-1; j_call: TRBJ2-3; cdr3_nt: TGCGCCAGCAGCCAATCGACTAGCGGGGGGCGCTGGAATACGCAGTATTTT; cdr3_aa: CASSQSTSGGRWNTQYF
clone_size: .; d_call: TRBD2; v_call: TRBV10-1; j_call: TRBJ2-5; cdr3_nt: TGCGCCAGCAGTGAAGGACTAGCGGGGACGGGGACCCAGTACTTC; cdr3_aa: CASSEGLAGTGTQYF
clone_size: .; d_call: .; v_call: TRBV7-2; j_call: TRBJ1-6; cdr3_nt: TGTGCCAGCAGCTTGCAGGTCGTCTCTAATTCACCCCTCCACTTT; cdr3_aa: CASSLQVVSNSPLHF
clone_size: .; d_call: TRBD2; v_call: TRBV5-1; j_call: TRBJ2-2; cdr3_nt: TGCGCCAGCAGCTTGAACCTAGCGGGGCAGAACACCGGGGAGCTGTTTTTT; cdr3_aa: CASSLNLAGQNTGELFF
clone_size: .; d_call: TRBD1; v_call: TRBV29-1; j_call: TRBJ1-2; cdr3_nt: TGCAGCGGGACAGGGGGACGTAACTATGGCTACACCTTC; cdr3_aa: CSGTGGRNYGYTF
clone_size: few; d_call: .; v_call: TRBV7-6; j_call: TRBJ1-5; cdr3_nt: TGTGCCAGCAGCTCCGAAGGGACAAGAGATAATCAGCCCCAGCATTTT; cdr3_aa: CASSSEGTRDNQPQHF
clone_size: .; d_call: TRBD1; v_call: TRBV19; j_call: TRBJ2-5; cdr3_nt: TGTGCCAGTAGTATAGGCAGGGGGCGTGAAGAGACCCAGTACTTC; cdr3_aa: CASSIGRGREETQYF
clone_size: .; d_call: .; v_call: TRBV5-1; j_call: TRBJ2-2; cdr3_nt: TGCGCCAGCAGCCCAACAGTTGCCGGGGAGCTGTTTTTT; cdr3_aa: CASSPTVAGELFF
clone_size: .; d_call: TRBD2; v_call: TRBV11-2; j_call: TRBJ2-7; cdr3_nt: TGTGCCAGCAGCTTGATCTCCGGGACTAGCGGGATCGAGCAGTACTTC; cdr3_aa: CASSLISGTSGIEQYF
clone_size: .; d_call: TRBD1; v_call: TRBV30; j_call: TRBJ1-5; cdr3_nt: TGTGCCTGGAGTGTGGGGACAGGCAATCAGCCCCAGCATTTT; cdr3_aa: CAWSVGTGNQPQHF
clone_size: .; d_call: .; v_call: TRBV5-4; j_call: TRBJ2-1; cdr3_nt: TGTGCCAGCAGCTTGGACCCCGGTGGGCTAGAGCAGTTCTTC; cdr3_aa: CASSLDPGGLEQFF